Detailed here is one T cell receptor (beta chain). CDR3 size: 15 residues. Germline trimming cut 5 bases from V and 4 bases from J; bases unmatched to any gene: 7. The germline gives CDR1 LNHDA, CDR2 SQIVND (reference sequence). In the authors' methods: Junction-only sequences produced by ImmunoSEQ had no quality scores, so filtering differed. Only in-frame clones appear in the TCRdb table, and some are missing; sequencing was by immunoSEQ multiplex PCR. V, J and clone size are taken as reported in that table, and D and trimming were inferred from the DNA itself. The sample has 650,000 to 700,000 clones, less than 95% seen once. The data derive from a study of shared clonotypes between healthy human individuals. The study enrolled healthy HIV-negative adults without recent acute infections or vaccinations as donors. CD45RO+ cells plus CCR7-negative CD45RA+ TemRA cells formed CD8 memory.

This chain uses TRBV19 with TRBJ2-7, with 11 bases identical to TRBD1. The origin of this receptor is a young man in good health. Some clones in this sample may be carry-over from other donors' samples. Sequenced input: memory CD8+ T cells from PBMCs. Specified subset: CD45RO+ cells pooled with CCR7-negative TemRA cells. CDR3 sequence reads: CASSARTGGRYEQYF. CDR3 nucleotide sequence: TGTGCCAGTAGTGCACGGACAGGGGGCAGATACGAGCAGTACTTC.